The 18 T cell receptor beta chains reported below all come from one sample, sequenced in a study of T cell repertoires in cytomegalovirus infection. These receptors are not linked to any known antigen. MiXCR, applied by TCRdb to the reads, yields one record per CDR3 protein. Seen here are fewer than 350,000 distinct CDR3 sequences, 25% to 35% observed once, and the top ten hold around 18%. Material: cultured PBMCs, obtained from culture after CMV antigen stimulation. These receptors came from a human donor in good health (CMV status not recorded). Some clones in this sample may be carry-over from other donors' samples.

The rearrangement joins TRBV12-3 or TRBV12-4 to TRBJ1-2; D uncertain. Trimming left V 10 bases short and J 4 bases short, with 13 bases between. The CDR3 is made up of 12 amino acids. The CDR3 sequence: CATSEEVYGYTF. The CDR3 DNA sequence: TGTGCCACCTCGGAGGAGGTCTATGGCTACACCTTC.

The count of this clonotype is one. J is TRBJ2-5 and V is TRBV10-3; 12 nucleotides align to TRBD2. This CDR3 has 17 amino acids. Trimming removed 3 bases from V and 5 bases from J; junction bases left unmatched: 10. Germline CDR1 is ENHRY and CDR2 is SYGVKD. The CDR3 region is CAISDPSSGGAEETQYF. DNA of the CDR3: TGTGCCATCAGTGATCCGTCTAGCGGGGGGGCCGAGGAGACCCAGTACTTC.

This rearrangement joins TRBV6-6 to TRBJ2-3, with D perhaps matching TRBD1 or TRBD2 (5 bases each). Germline lookup yields CDR1 MNHNY and CDR2 SVGAGI (reference sequence). V lost 6 bases and J lost 2, with 12 bases in between. This CDR3 comprises 14 residues. CDR3 in amino acids: CASSPTGLTDTQYF. For the CDR3, the DNA is TGTGCCAGCAGCCCTACAGGACTCACAGATACGCAGTATTTT.

The chain uses TRBV12-5 and TRBJ1-5; no clear D. The CDR3 covers 13 residues. CDR1 and CDR2 (germline): LGHNT, FRNRAP. Trimming removed 6 bases at V and 6 bases at J, with 12 bases between. For the CDR3, the DNA is TGTGCTAGTGGGTCAGAAGATTTTCAGCCCCAGCATTTT. This codes for CASGSEDFQPQHF.

The chain has TRBV11-1 and TRBJ2-7; either TRBD1 or TRBD2 may fit D (5 bases each). The length of the CDR3 is 14 residues. CDR1 SGHAT and CDR2 FQDESV come from the germline V gene (reference sequence). Trimming took off 5 bases at V and 4 bases at J, with 15 bases between the two ends. The CDR3 DNA is TGTGCCAGCAGCATTAGCGCCGGGGCTTACGAGCAGTACTTC. Its protein is CASSISAGAYEQYF.

This clonotype was detected a few times. DNA of the CDR3: TGTGCCAGCTCACCGTCGACAGGGATGGTGGTCACTGAAGCTTTCTTT. It specifies CASSPSTGMVVTEAFF. The chain employs TRBV18 and TRBJ1-1, with 7 bases aligning to TRBD1. CDR1 KGHSH and CDR2 LQKENI come from the germline V gene. This CDR3 is 16 amino acids long. V trimming: 3 bases; J trimming: 4 bases; junction bases outside the gene matches: 11.

The table lists this clonotype with many counts. V is TRBV5-4 and J is TRBJ1-2; D perhaps matches TRBD1 (6 bases). The germline V gene has CDR1 SGHNT and CDR2 YYREEE (reference sequence). V shed 3 bases and J shed 6 bases, with 21 bases lying between them. The CDR3 consists of 16 residues. In nucleotides, the CDR3 is TGTGCCAGCAGCTGGGGGCTCGCAGGGTCCCCTAATGGCTACACCTTC. Translating it yields CASSWGLAGSPNGYTF.

This clonotype occurred a few times. The gene calls are TRBV7-3 and TRBJ2-2; TRBD2 matches at 9 bases. This CDR3 contains 16 residues. Losses at the gene ends were 8 bases for V and 0 bases for J; bases not matched to a gene: 7. CDR1 and CDR2 from the germline V gene are SGHTA and FQGTGA. The CDR3 loop is CASGGGGFSNTGELFF. CDR3 coding DNA: TGTGCCAGCGGCGGGGGGGGATTCTCGAACACCGGGGAGCTGTTTTTT. Drawing the rest from reference TRBV7-3 and TRBJ2-2, the complete variable domain is GAGVSQTPSNKVTEKGKYVELRCDPISGHTALYWYRQSLGQGPEFLIYFQGTGAADDSGLPNDRFFAVRPEGSVSTLKIQRTERGDSAVYLCASGGGGFSNTGELFFGEGSRLTVL.

The CDR3 DNA reads as TGTGCCAGCAGCCGGGACCCAGCGCCAGATACGCAGTATTTT. Protein: CASSRDPAPDTQYF. This sequence joins TRBV27 and TRBJ2-3; the D call may be TRBD1 or TRBD2 (5 bases each). This CDR3 contains 14 residues. From germline, CDR1 is MNHEY and CDR2 SMNVEV (reference sequence). Trimming pared 6 bases from V and 4 bases from J, leaving 14 bases between.

The CDR3 loop reads CAISDKESQAGELFF. Here the CDR3 DNA reads TGTGCCATCAGTGATAAAGAGTCCCAGGCCGGGGAGCTGTTTTTT. The chain links TRBV10-3 to TRBJ2-2; D gene uncertain. V was trimmed by 3 bases and J by 6 bases, leaving 14 bases between them. The CDR3 is 15 residues long. Germline assignment: CDR1 ENHRY and CDR2 SYGVKD.

The J gene is TRBJ1-5, the V gene TRBV19; a weak D match, TRBD1 (6 bases). The CDR3 is 15 amino acids. Germline V gene lookup returns CDR1 LNHDA and CDR2 SQIVND (reference sequence). V lost 3 bases and J 4 bases, leaving 13 bases between the germline ends. This CDR3 is CASSMDSQRNQPQHF. In DNA form, the CDR3 reads TGTGCCAGTAGTATGGACAGCCAAAGAAATCAGCCCCAGCATTTT.

In DNA, the CDR3 is TGTGCCAGCAGTTTACTCCTAGCACACGGGGAGCTGTTTTTT. Encoded protein: CASSLLLAHGELFF. The chain carries TRBV12-3 or TRBV12-4 and TRBJ2-2; TRBD2 is a possible D gene (5 bases). Between the trimmed V and J ends, which lost 2 bases and 7 bases, there was a span of 11 bases. CDR3 length: 14 amino acids.

This clonotype occurred many times. The chain has TRBV12-3 or TRBV12-4 and TRBJ1-4, with D possibly being TRBD1 (5 bases). The germline V and J ends were trimmed by 0 bases and 8 bases, with 13 bases remaining between them. The CDR3 loop spans 15 amino acids. The CDR3 loop is CASSLAQRGGEKLFF. The CDR3, as DNA: TGTGCCAGCAGTTTAGCGCAAAGGGGTGGAGAAAAACTGTTTTTT.

This chain connects TRBV7-9 to TRBJ1-4, with a possible D match to TRBD1 (6 bases). Germline V gene lookup returns CDR1 SEHNR and CDR2 FQNEAQ (reference sequence). CDR3 length: 15 amino acids. V was pared by 5 bases and J by 5 bases, with 15 bases between. The CDR3 DNA reads as TGTGCCAGCAGCATCCCACAGGGACCGAATGAAAAACTGTTTTTT. This encodes CASSIPQGPNEKLFF.

V and J are TRBV10-3 and TRBJ2-7, with 7 bases identical to TRBD1. CDR3 length: 14 amino acids. Germline values: CDR1 ENHRY, CDR2 SYGVKD. The trim removed 6 bases at V and 6 bases at J, leaving 11 bases unmatched. CDR3 loop: CAIRPGQKGGEQYF. The CDR3 DNA reads as TGTGCCATCAGACCGGGACAGAAAGGAGGCGAGCAGTACTTC.

The genes are TRBV4-2 and TRBJ1-2; D unclear. V lost 0 bases and J lost 4, with 12 bases in between. The CDR3 is 15 amino acids. Per germline, CDR1 LGHNA and CDR2 YNFKEQ. CDR3 sequence: CASSQESRGLYGYTF. CDR3 sequence (DNA): TGTGCCAGCAGCCAAGAATCCCGGGGTCTCTATGGCTACACCTTC.

The chain carries TRBV3-1 and TRBJ2-3; 10 bases map to TRBD1. Germline loops: CDR1 LGHDT, CDR2 YNNKEL (reference sequence). The CDR3 is 14 amino acids. The trim removed 5 bases at V and 1 base at J, leaving 0 bases unmatched. The CDR3 DNA is TGTGCCAGCAGCGGGACAGGGGGCACAGATACGCAGTATTTT. This gives the protein CASSGTGGTDTQYF.

At least ten counts were recorded for this clonotype. This rearrangement joins TRBV5-4 to TRBJ2-7; 9 bases fit TRBD2. Germline assignment: CDR1 SGHNT and CDR2 YYREEE (reference sequence). This CDR3 spans 15 amino acids. Unmatched junction bases numbered 10, after V lost 5 bases and J lost 4 bases. CDR3 nucleotide sequence: TGTGCCAGCAGTCAAGGGCGACTAGCGGCATACGAGCAGTACTTC. Its protein is CASSQGRLAAYEQYF. The full variable domain, its missing parts supplied by reference TRBV5-4 and TRBJ2-7, is ETGVTQSPTHLIKTRGQQVTLRCSSQSGHNTVSWYQQALGQGPQFIFQYYREEENGRGNFPPRFSGLQFPNYSSELNVNALELDDSALYLCASSQGRLAAYEQYFGPGTRLTVT.